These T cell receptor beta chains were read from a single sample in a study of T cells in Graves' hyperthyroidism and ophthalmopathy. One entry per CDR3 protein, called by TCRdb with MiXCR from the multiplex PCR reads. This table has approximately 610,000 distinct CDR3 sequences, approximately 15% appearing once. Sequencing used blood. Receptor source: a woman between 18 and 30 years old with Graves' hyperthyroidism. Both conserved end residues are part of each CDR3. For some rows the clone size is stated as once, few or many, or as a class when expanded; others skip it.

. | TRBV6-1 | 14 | CASTLPILGGELFF
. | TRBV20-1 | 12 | CSARLFQGEQYF
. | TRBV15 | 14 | CATSRGPGGQPQHF
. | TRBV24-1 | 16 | CATSGDGTASGNTIYF
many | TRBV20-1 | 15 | CSARAHTGPNTEAFF
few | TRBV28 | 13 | CASSFWGRDTIYF
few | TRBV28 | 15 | CASSSSTSETDTQYF
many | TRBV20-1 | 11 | CSAIREETQYF
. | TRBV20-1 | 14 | CSADQAGGAETQYF
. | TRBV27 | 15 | CATQGTGRRSYEQYF
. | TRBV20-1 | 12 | CSAGSGTDTQYF
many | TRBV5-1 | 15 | CASSLAWQGGTEAFF
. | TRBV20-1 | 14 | CSVGGPANTGELFF
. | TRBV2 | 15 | CASFSGLAGGNEQFF
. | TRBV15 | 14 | CATSRNPQRNEQFF
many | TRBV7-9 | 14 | CASSLGGSAYEQYF
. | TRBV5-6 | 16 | CASRTDRGLSGTEAFF
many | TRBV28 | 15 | CASSTTGGLTDTQYF
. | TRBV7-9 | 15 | CASSEVRTSGGPQFF
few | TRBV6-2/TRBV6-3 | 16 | CASSYGRPGWIYGYTF
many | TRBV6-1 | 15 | CASTRTGGDNSPLHF
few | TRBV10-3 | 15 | CTISDGGVSNQPQHF
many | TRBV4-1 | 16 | CASSLLAGGITDTQYF
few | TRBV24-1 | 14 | CATSDLQWDHGYTF
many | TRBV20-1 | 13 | CSARDRGYYEQYF
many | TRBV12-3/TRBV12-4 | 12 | CASSPPDTEAFF
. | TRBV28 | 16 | CASTLATGGYTGELFF
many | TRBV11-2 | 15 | CASSSKTGRREKAFF
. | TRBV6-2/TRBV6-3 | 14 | CASSYSFVPAEAFF
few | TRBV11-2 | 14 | CASSLVGAGTEAFF
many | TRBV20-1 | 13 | CGAETTVLYEQYF
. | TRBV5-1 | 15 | CASLGLAGPQETQYF
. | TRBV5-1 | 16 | CASPELAGDGTDTQYF
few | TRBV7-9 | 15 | CASGGGSPNTGELFF
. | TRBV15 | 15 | CATSRIQGGSYEQYF
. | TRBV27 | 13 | CASSSQSGNTIYF
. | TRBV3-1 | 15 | CASSQSRGMSQPQHF
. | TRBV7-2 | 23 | CASSQVVGSGSRMGFGAKNIQYF
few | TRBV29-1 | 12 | CSGTQGLNEQFF
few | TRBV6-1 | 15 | CASQIDFNSGNTIYF
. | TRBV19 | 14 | CASSYLAGQNEQFF
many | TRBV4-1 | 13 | CASSHMTDYEQYF
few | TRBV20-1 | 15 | CSARTKAERGYEQYF
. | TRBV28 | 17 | CASSRFSGTLSTDTQYF
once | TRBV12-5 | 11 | CASGGQAEQYF
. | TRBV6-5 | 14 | CASSYTSVDNEQFF
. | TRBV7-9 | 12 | CASSPGIDEQFF
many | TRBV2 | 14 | CASSDLERTDTQYF
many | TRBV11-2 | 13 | CASSLTETYEQYF
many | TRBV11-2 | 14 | CASSVVRGRPEAFF
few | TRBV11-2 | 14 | CASSSRARNYEQYF
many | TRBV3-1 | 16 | CASSETGRGRGDTQYF
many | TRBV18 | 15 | CASSPPAGRGDTQYF